A single sample gave rise to the 11 T cell receptor beta chains below, sequenced in a study of CD8 T cells in ankylosing spondylitis. TCRdb processed the 5' RACE reads anew with MiXCR; each CDR3 protein has one entry. Of 300,000 to 350,000 distinct CDR3 sequences listed, around 20% are singletons. Input material: blood, either unsorted or a sorted T cell fraction (not recorded which). The receptor source for this set is a female donor with ankylosing spondylitis or in good health (not recorded which).

This clonotype has just a few counts. The V gene is TRBV9, the J gene TRBJ2-3; D is unclear. Trimming stripped 0 bases from V and 5 bases from J, with 10 bases between. Germline V gene sequence: CDR1 SGDLS, CDR2 YYNGEE. This CDR3 spans 14 amino acids. Here the CDR3 DNA reads TGTGCCAGCAGCGTAGCATCGTACGGAGATACGCAGTATTTT. This sequence encodes CASSVASYGDTQYF.

The J gene is TRBJ2-2, the V gene TRBV20-1; D not certain. The germline CDR1 and CDR2 sequences are DFQATT and SNEGSKA (reference sequence). This CDR3 contains 15 residues. Trimming removed 1 base from V and 6 bases from J, with 15 bases in between. CDR3 in amino acids: CSARAPGLKSGELFF. CDR3 sequence (DNA): TGCAGTGCTAGAGCACCGGGCCTTAAATCCGGGGAGCTGTTTTTT.

The chain employs TRBV29-1 and TRBJ2-7; the D gene is possibly TRBD2 (5 bases). Germline values: CDR1 SQVTM, CDR2 ANQGSEA. The CDR3 loop spans 13 amino acids. V lost 4 bases and J 6 bases, leaving 16 bases between the germline ends. CDR3 in amino acids: CSVGSTRAGEQYF. CDR3 in DNA: TGCAGCGTTGGGTCTACGCGGGCGGGCGAGCAGTACTTC.

In this sample, this clonotype turned up many times. This sequence joins TRBV29-1 and TRBJ2-5; D not resolved. V lost 3 bases and J lost 5, with 7 bases in between. CDR1 SQVTM and CDR2 ANQGSEA come from the germline V gene. CDR3 length equals 11 residues. CDR3 residues: CSVEDGETQYF. The CDR3 DNA sequence: TGCAGCGTTGAGGATGGGGAGACCCAGTACTTC.

This clonotype was detected only a few times. V gene TRBV11-2 combines with J gene TRBJ1-1; 9 bases match TRBD1. Germline trimming cut 4 bases from V and 5 bases from J; bases unmatched to any gene: 17. Germline CDR1 reads SGHAT; CDR2 reads FQNNGV. CDR3 length: 18 amino acids. The CDR3: CASSSYRGRIRPRTEAFF. DNA for the CDR3: TGTGCCAGCAGCTCATACAGGGGGCGTATTAGGCCACGGACTGAAGCTTTCTTT.

The chain links TRBV7-8 to TRBJ2-5; D is uncertain. Deletions cut 5 bases from V and 0 bases from J, with 10 bases between. This CDR3 is built from 14 residues. CDR1 is SGHVS and CDR2 is FQNEAQ in the germline V gene. CDR3 loop: CASSRRADQETQYF. The DNA of the CDR3 is TGTGCCAGCAGCCGTCGGGCGGACCAAGAGACCCAGTACTTC.

The rearrangement joins TRBV29-1 to TRBJ2-5, with a weak D call TRBD2 (5 bases). Deletions cut 6 bases from V and 5 bases from J, with 22 bases between. The CDR3 sequence is 15 residues long. The germline V gene encodes CDR1 SQVTM and CDR2 ANQGSEA. CDR3 in DNA: TGCAGCGTCCTCCGAGGGTCCGGGGATTTGGAGACCCAGTACTTC. This codes for CSVLRGSGDLETQYF.

This clonotype was observed a few times. The rearrangement joins TRBV28 to TRBJ2-7; the match to TRBD2 covers 8 bases. The CDR3 sequence is 15 residues long. V lost 6 bases to trimming and J lost 1 base; unmatched junction nucleotides: 8. The V gene's germline CDR1 is MDHEN and CDR2 SYDVKM. CDR3 sequence reads: CASRITTGGSYEQYF. The DNA of the CDR3 is TGTGCCAGCAGGATTACAACGGGAGGGTCCTACGAGCAGTACTTC.

V is TRBV5-1 and J is TRBJ2-7; D is ambiguous. V shed 3 bases and J shed 7 bases, with 8 bases lying between them. Germline V gene data show CDR1 as SGHRS and CDR2 as YFSETQ. This CDR3 has 11 amino acids. The CDR3 here is CASSSYGEQYF. DNA for the CDR3: TGCGCCAGCAGCTCTTATGGGGAGCAGTACTTC.

This clonotype was detected only a few times. This CDR3 reads CSARGGTVNTEAFF. The CDR3 nucleotides are TGCAGTGCTAGGGGGGGGACAGTGAACACTGAAGCTTTCTTT. The chain links TRBV20-1 to TRBJ1-1; 7 nucleotides agree with TRBD1. CDR1 DFQATT and CDR2 SNEGSKA come from the germline V gene (reference sequence). This CDR3 is built from 14 residues. J gave up 0 bases and V 3 bases, and 4 bases lay outside the gene matches.

The J gene is TRBJ2-7, the V gene TRBV11-2; TRBD1 agrees at 7 bases. The CDR3 totals 13 residues. From germline, CDR1 is SGHAT and CDR2 FQNNGV. The junction had 5 bases not matched to a gene; V was cut back by 6 bases and J by 3 bases. CDR3 protein: CASRGRGNYEQYF. For the CDR3, the DNA is TGTGCCAGCAGAGGCAGGGGGAACTACGAGCAGTACTTC.